This T cell receptor (beta chain) was documented in a study of CD8 T cells in Susac syndrome. RNA, at about 0.45 to 1 ug, was reverse transcribed with random hexamers. TCRdb re-called the immunoSEQ multiplex PCR reads with MiXCR, one entry per CDR3 protein. The sample lists about 400,000 distinct CDR3 sequences; about 85% were seen once. Trimming pared 4 bases from V and 1 base from J, leaving 14 bases between. The CDR3 spans 16 residues. Germline V gives CDR1 SGHNT, CDR2 YENEEA. The chain recombines TRBV11-3 with TRBJ2-1; either TRBD1 or TRBD2 may supply D (5 bases each). The clonotype comes from a human donor with multiple sclerosis. What was sequenced was CD8+ T cells from PBMCs. The chain's CDR3 is CASSSRDQGSYNEQFF. The CDR3 region has the DNA TGTGCCAGCAGCTCAAGGGACCAAGGGTCCTACAATGAGCAGTTCTTC.